Below are 15 T cell receptor beta chains sequenced from a single sample in a study of blood T cell repertoires in COVID-19. The method was immunoSEQ multiplex PCR; TCRdb's version includes in-frame clones alone and lacks a portion of them. There are over 100,000 clones in the sample; about 85% occur only once, and 4% to 5.5% lies in the top ten. The sample comprised peripheral blood. The receptors derive from a woman aged 45-59 years with COVID-19, enrolled during active disease.

The CDR3 is CASSVDGESTDTQYF. CDR3 DNA sequence: TGTGCCAGCAGCGTGGACGGGGAGAGCACAGATACGCAGTATTTT. The chain recombines TRBV9 with TRBJ2-3; D might be TRBD2 (5 bases). V lost 2 bases and J lost 0, with 10 bases in between. CDR1 and CDR2 from the germline V gene are SGDLS and YYNGEE. The CDR3 spans 15 residues.

CDR3 nucleotides: TGTGCCAGCAGTTACGGGCAGGCCAATCAGCCCCAGCATTTT. Its translation is CASSYGQANQPQHF. V and J are TRBV6-2 or TRBV6-3 and TRBJ1-5; D gene unclear. V was pared by 2 bases and J by 3 bases, with 8 bases between. There are 14 residues in the CDR3. Per germline, CDR1 MNHEY and CDR2 SVGEGT.

This clone was detected once. This sequence joins TRBV11-2 and TRBJ1-6; D is perhaps TRBD1 (6 bases). Per the germline V gene, CDR1 is SGHAT and CDR2 is FQNNGV. The CDR3 totals 17 residues. Trimming shortened V by 2 bases and J by 7 bases, and 18 bases separated the two germline ends. The CDR3 DNA follows: TGTGCCAGCAGCTTAAAATACAAACAGGGAGGGAATTCACCCCTCCACTTT. Its translation is CASSLKYKQGGNSPLHF.

This rearrangement joins TRBV11-3 to TRBJ2-2; D perhaps matches TRBD2 (6 bases). Germline values: CDR1 SGHNT, CDR2 YENEEA. This CDR3 is 15 amino acids long. Trimming took 8 bases from V and 4 from J, leaving 17 bases between them. The CDR3 DNA is TGTGCCAGCGGAACCGGGACTTCGATCACCGGGGAGCTGTTTTTT. This sequence encodes CASGTGTSITGELFF.

V usage is TRBV9 and J usage is TRBJ2-2, with TRBD1 identical over 7 bases. V shed 5 bases, J shed 6 bases, and the junction held 13 bases outside the gene matches. The CDR3 consists of 16 residues. CDR1 and CDR2 from the germline V gene are SGDLS and YYNGEE. CDR3: CASRGLGQTGPGELFF. The CDR3 region has the DNA TGTGCCAGCAGAGGGCTGGGACAGACGGGGCCCGGGGAGCTGTTTTTT.

This sequence joins TRBV6-5 and TRBJ1-1; perhaps TRBD1 as D (5 bases). The CDR3 runs to 15 residues. The V and J ends lost 4 bases and 1 base respectively, with 13 bases between them. In germline, CDR1 is MNHEY, CDR2 SVGAGI. The CDR3 DNA sequence: TGTGCCAGCAGTTCTTTGGGGCCGGGGAACACTGAAGCTTTCTTT. Translating gives CASSSLGPGNTEAFF.

The sample holds one count of this clone. V gene TRBV7-2 combines with J gene TRBJ2-3, with TRBD2 matching over 10 bases. Trimming removed 4 bases from V and 0 bases from J; junction bases left unmatched: 10. The germline CDR1 and CDR2 sequences are SGHTA and FQGNSA. This CDR3 comprises 18 residues. The DNA of the CDR3 is TGTGCCAGCAGCTCCACCAGCGGGGGGGCCCTTAGCACAGATACGCAGTATTTT. Translating gives CASSSTSGGALSTDTQYF.

The chain is built from TRBV5-4 and TRBJ2-5; TRBD1 might be the D (7 bases). This CDR3 comprises 16 residues. The V gene's germline CDR1 is SGHNT and CDR2 YYREEE (reference sequence). V dropped 4 bases and J dropped 1 base, with 17 bases sitting between them. CDR3 sequence reads: CASSPGGGTAQETQYF. The CDR3 DNA sequence: TGTGCCAGCAGCCCCGGCGGCGGGACAGCCCAAGAGACCCAGTACTTC.

This chain uses TRBV7-3 with TRBJ1-2; tentatively, D is TRBD1 (6 bases). The length of the CDR3 is 15 residues. CDR1 and CDR2 (germline): SGHTA, FQGTGA. V lost 5 bases, J lost 6 bases, and 19 bases lay in between. The CDR3 DNA sequence: TGTGCCAGCAGCCAGTGGACAGTTCAAGCGGATGGCTACACCTTC. Translation gives CASSQWTVQADGYTF.

CDR3 sequence: CASSVRTGTGAEQFF. CDR3 bases: TGTGCCAGCAGTGTAAGAACCGGGACAGGGGCAGAGCAGTTCTTC. V usage is TRBV6-1 and J usage is TRBJ2-1, with 10 bases fitting TRBD1. The J segment lost 10 bases and the V segment lost 4 bases, leaving 10 bases of the junction unmatched. CDR1 and CDR2 from the germline V gene are MNHNS and SASEGT. The length of the CDR3 is 15 residues.

The V call is TRBV29-1, the J call TRBJ2-7, with 10 bases aligning to TRBD2. The V and J ends lost 1 base and 0 bases, in that order; junction bases with no gene match: 3. The CDR3 covers 15 residues. Germline loops: CDR1 SQVTM, CDR2 ANQGSEA. CDR3 region: CSVEGSSGSSYEQYF. CDR3 bases: TGCAGCGTTGAAGGTTCTAGCGGGAGCTCCTACGAGCAGTACTTC.

The genes are TRBV16 and TRBJ2-3; 12 positions match TRBD1. The ends lost 4 bases at V and 5 bases at J; junction bases unmatched: 4. CDR1 and CDR2 (germline): KGHSY, FQNENV. This CDR3 is built from 15 residues. The CDR3 loop reads CASSRGQGAGDTQYF. The CDR3 DNA follows: TGTGCCAGCAGCCGGGGACAGGGGGCAGGAGATACGCAGTATTTT.

This clone was seen a handful of times. CDR3 sequence: CASSQDLRTGGSTNEKLFF. CDR3 coding DNA: TGCGCCAGCAGCCAAGATCTCAGGACAGGGGGCTCGACTAATGAAAAACTGTTTTTT. The rearrangement links TRBV4-3 to TRBJ1-4; 11 bases align to TRBD1. Germline trimming cut 0 bases from V and 2 bases from J; bases unmatched to any gene: 8. Germline-derived CDR1 and CDR2 are LGHNA and YSLEER. The CDR3 contains 19 residues.

The V and J genes are TRBV29-1 and TRBJ1-4, with D unclear. This CDR3 is 12 amino acids long. Germline V gene data show CDR1 as SQVTM and CDR2 as ANQGSEA. The V gene lost 4 bases and the J gene lost 0 bases, with 3 bases spanning the gap. CDR3 residues: CSVAPTNEKLFF. The CDR3 coding sequence is TGCAGCGTTGCTCCAACTAATGAAAAACTGTTTTTT.

V gene TRBV27 combines with J gene TRBJ1-2; 8 nucleotides line up with TRBD1. The CDR3 covers 14 residues. The germline gives CDR1 MNHEY, CDR2 SMNVEV (reference sequence). Trimming removed 3 bases from V and 7 bases from J; junction bases left unmatched: 7. CDR3 sequence (DNA): TGTGCCAGCAGTTTCTCAGGGGGCGGACGTGGCTACACCTTC. Its translation is CASSFSGGGRGYTF.